The source of this T cell receptor (beta chain) is a study of cytomegalovirus exposure and HLA in healthy donors. This clone was detected a few times. Its antigen is not known. The method was immunoSEQ multiplex PCR; TCRdb's version includes in-frame clones alone and lacks a portion of them. The sample consists of fewer than 200,000 clones, around 86% of them appearing once. The study's findings and limits: First-cohort TCR clusters were later found to tend to co-occur in the 120 or so validation repertoires.

The CDR3 runs to 13 residues. Germline values: CDR1 GTSNPN, CDR2 SVGIG (reference sequence). V shed 3 bases and J shed 5 bases, with 13 bases lying between them. The chain combines TRBV30 with TRBJ1-1; weak D call: TRBD1 (6 bases). The sequenced sample was PBMCs. The TCR sequence derives from a man younger than 30 in good health and CMV-seropositive. For the CDR3, the DNA is TGTGCCTGGAGACCCGGGACACGGACTGAAGCTTTCTTT. Protein sequence: CAWRPGTRTEAFF.